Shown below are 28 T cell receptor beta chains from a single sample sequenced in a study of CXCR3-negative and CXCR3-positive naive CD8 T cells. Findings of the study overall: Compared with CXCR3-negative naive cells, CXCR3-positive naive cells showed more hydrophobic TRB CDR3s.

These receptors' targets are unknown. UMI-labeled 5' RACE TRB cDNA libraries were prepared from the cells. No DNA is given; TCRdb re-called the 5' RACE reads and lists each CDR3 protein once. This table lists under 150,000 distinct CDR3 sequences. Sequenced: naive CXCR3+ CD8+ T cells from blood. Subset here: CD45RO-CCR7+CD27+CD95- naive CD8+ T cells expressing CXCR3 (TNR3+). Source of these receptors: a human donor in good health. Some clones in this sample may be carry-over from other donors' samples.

The CDR3 is CASSQARGAVYGYTF. The chain joins TRBV14 to TRBJ1-2; with no DNA, the TCRdb D assignment of TRBD1 cannot be verified. Per the germline V gene, CDR1 is SGHDN and CDR2 is FVKESK. The CDR3 runs to 15 residues.

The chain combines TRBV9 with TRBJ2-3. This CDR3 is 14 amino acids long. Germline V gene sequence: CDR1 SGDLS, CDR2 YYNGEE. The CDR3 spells CASSGSSSTDTQYF.

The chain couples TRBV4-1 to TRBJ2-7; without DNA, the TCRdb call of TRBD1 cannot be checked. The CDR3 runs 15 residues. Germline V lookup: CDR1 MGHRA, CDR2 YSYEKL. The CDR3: CASSQDGAGMLEQYF.

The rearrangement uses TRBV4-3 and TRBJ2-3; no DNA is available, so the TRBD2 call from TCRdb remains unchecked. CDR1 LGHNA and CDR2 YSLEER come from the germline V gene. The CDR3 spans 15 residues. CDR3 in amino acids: CASSPSGGARDTQYF.

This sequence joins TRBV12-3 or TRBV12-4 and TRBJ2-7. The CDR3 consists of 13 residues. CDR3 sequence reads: CASSPGGRYEQYF.

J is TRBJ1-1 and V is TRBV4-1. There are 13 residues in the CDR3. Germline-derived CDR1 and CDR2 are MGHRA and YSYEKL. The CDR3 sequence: CASSQDPSEGAFF.

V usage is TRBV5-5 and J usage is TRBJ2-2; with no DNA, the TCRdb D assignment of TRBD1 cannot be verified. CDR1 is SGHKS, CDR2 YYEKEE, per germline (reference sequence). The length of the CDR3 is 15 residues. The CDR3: CASSGQGGDTGELFF.

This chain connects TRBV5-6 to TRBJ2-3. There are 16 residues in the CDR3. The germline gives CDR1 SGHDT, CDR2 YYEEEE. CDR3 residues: CASSFLLGLATDTQYF.

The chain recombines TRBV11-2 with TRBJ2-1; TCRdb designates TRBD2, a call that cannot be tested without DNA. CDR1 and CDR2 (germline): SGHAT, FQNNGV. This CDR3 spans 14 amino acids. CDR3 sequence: CASSLVGSGNEQFF.

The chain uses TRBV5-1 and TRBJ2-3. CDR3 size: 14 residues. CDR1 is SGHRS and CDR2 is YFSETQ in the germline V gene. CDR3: CASSLGGGPDTQYF.

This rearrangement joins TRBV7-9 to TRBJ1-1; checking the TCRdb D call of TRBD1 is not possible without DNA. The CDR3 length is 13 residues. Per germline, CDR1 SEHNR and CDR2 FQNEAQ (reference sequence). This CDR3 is CASSPRGATEAFF.

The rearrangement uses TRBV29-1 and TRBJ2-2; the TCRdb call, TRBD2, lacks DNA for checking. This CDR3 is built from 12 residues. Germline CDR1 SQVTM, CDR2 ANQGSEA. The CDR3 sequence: CSVLTSRGELFF.

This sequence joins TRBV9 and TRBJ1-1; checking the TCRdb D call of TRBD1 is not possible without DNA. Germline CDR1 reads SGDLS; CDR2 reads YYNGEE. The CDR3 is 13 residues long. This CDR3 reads CASSTGPVAEAFF. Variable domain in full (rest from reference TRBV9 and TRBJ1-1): DSGVTQTPKHLITATGQRVTLRCSPRSGDLSVYWYQQSLDQGLQFLIQYYNGEERAKGNILERFSAQQFPDLHSELNLSSLELGDSALYFCASSTGPVAEAFFGQGTRLTVV.

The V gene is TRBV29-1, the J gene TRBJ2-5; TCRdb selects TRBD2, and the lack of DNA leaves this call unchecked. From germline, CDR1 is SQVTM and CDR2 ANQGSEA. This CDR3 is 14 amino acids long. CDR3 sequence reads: CSAVGLGGAETQYF.

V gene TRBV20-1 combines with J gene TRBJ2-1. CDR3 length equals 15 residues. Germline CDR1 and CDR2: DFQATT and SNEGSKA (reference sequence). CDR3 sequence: CSARDLESRVNEQFF.

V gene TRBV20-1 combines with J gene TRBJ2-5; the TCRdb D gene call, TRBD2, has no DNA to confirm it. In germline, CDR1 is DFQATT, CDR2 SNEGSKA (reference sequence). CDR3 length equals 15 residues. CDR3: CSARDLVGPQETQYF.

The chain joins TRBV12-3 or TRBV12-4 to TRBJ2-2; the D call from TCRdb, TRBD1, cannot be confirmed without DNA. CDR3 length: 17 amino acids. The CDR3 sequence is CASSSNSGTENTGELFF.

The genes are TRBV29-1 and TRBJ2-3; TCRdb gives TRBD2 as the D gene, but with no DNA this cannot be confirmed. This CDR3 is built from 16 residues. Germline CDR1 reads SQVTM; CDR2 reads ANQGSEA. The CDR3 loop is CSVTGTSADRTDTQYF.

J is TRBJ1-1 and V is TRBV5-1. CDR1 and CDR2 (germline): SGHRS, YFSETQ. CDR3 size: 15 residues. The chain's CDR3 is CASSHHGSANTEAFF.

CDR3 sequence reads: CASSNPGQPYEQYF. The V and J genes are TRBV21-1 and TRBJ2-7; lacking DNA, the TRBD1 call made by TCRdb goes unchecked. TRBV21-1 corresponds to a pseudogene. The CDR3 is 14 residues long.

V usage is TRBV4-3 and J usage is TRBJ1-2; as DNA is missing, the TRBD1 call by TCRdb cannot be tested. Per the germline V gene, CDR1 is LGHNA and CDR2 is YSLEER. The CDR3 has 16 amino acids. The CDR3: CASSDEGQGLSYGYTF.

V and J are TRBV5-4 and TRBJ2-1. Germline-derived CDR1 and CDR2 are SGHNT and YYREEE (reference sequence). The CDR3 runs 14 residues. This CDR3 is CASSSDRGWDEQFF.

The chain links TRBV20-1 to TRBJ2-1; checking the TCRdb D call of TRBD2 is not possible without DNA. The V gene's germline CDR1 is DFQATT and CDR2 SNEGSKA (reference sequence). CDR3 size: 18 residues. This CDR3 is CSARVPGLAGFSYNEQFF.

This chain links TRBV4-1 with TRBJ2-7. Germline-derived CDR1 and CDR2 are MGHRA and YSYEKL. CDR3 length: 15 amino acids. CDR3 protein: CASSHFRQGTYEQYF.

CDR3 amino acids: CASSQDRGQLFDYTF. The chain uses TRBV4-3 and TRBJ1-2; TCRdb returns TRBD1, unconfirmable since there is no DNA. This CDR3 has 15 amino acids. Looked up from germline, CDR1 is LGHNA and CDR2 is YSLEER.

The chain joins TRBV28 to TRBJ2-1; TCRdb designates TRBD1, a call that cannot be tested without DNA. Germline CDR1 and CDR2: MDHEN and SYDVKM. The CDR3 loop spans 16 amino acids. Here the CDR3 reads CASSLPGGGLYNEQFF.

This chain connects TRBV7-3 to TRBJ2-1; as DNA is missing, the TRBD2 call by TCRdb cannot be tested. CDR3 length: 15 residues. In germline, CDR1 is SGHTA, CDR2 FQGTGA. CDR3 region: CASSLGVAGGNEQFF.

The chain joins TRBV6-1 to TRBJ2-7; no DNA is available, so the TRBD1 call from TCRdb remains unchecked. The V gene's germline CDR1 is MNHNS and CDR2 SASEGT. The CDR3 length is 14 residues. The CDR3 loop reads CASSGLGAPYEQYF.